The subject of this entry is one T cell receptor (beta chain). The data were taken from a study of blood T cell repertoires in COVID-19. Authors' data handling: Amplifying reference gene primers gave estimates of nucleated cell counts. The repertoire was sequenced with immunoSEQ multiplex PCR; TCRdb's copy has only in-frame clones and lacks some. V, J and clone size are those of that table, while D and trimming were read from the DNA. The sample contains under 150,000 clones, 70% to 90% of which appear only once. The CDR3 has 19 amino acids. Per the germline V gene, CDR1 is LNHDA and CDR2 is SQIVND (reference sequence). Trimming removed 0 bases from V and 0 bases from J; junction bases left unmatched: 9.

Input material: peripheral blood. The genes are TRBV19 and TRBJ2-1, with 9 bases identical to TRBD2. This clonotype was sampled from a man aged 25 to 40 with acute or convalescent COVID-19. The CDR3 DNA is TGTGCCAGTAGTATAGATTTTTCCGTAGCGGGAGTCTCCTACAATGAGCAGTTCTTC. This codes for CASSIDFSVAGVSYNEQFF.